The rows below give T cell receptor beta chains drawn from one sample of a study of blood T cell repertoires in COVID-19. Sequencing used immunoSEQ multiplex PCR; TCRdb keeps in-frame clones, though not all of them. Here the sample spans almost 200,000 clones, 89% being singletons. Sequencing was carried out using PBMCs or T cells enriched from blood (not recorded which). The receptors here all came from a woman in her late teens or twenties who had recovered from COVID-19. Each CDR3 is given with its conserved first and last residue.

v_call cdr3_aa
TRBV6-5 CASSYAGEQHNEQFF
TRBV5-1 CASTPGTSNTEAFF
TRBV6-5 CASSYGGLTGGYTF
TRBV5-1 CASSRTGSGNTIYF
TRBV5-4 CASRPEEANTGELFF
TRBV5-1 CASSADRAGAFF
TRBV11-2 CASNPSTGGTGNTIYF
TRBV2 CASSEFDGTEAFF
TRBV6-1 CASSDHRDSLSLHF
TRBV19 CASSLYPGTGASHSGNTIYF
TRBV25-1 CASSGSLYPGELFF
TRBV9 CASSVGHRQGIGEQYF
TRBV28 CASSLAGYEQFF
TRBV11-3 CASSLGQCEKLFF
TRBV4-1 CASSQDSGWNYNSPLHF
TRBV2 CASRDREVSNQPQHF
TRBV5-1 CASSARQGSDSPLHF
TRBV29-1 CSVEAGRTGLRDTQYF
TRBV6-1 CASSLQGVNEQFF
TRBV3-1/TRBV3-2 CASSTLQGEGYTF
TRBV30 CAWKWGDSPLHF
TRBV27 CASSLGPYNSPLHF
TRBV5-1 CASSPTGLDTEAFF
TRBV4-1 CASSQAPGGVYGYTF
TRBV5-6 CASSLGEGGDYTF
TRBV20-1 CSASLVLRIDEQFF
TRBV11-2 CASRSGESYEQYF
TRBV29-1 CSVGVTGGGELFF
TRBV7-6 CASSIRGQGAIFSYNEQFF
TRBV7-9 CASSLSPAGNEKLFF
TRBV3-1/TRBV3-2 CASSLDRAAYNSPLHF
TRBV7-8 CASSFSSGGFVRSSYEQYF
TRBV27 CASTAGGAGGEKLFF
TRBV19 CASERRQGGPYNEQFF
TRBV6-5 CASSYSRQGAHYTF
TRBV5-1 CASSLVGLAGVSTGELFF
TRBV6-5 CASHEAGGHYNEQFF
TRBV21-1 CALSRDGNTIYF
TRBV7-9 CASSLLFSLSYNEQFF
TRBV3-1/TRBV3-2 CASRGGGNEQFF
TRBV4-1 CASSQGLAGTDNSPLHF
TRBV2 CASRRLAPNTGELFF
TRBV28 CASSSTGIGRSGGYTF
TRBV7-9 CASSLDGRGSPFTEAFF
TRBV19 CASSIGDRAYEQYF
TRBV10-3 CAISDRGETQYF
TRBV28 CASSPSGVAGEQYF
TRBV7-9 CASSLAVSSYEQYF
TRBV6-4 CASSEPPGGIRSPLHF
TRBV4-2 CASSPRDRPNYGYTF
TRBV19 CASTRQGGGELFF
TRBV11-2 CASSLEGGRGKYGYTF
TRBV11-2 CASSLLGDSPLHF
TRBV7-9 CASSYRDRGRGTEAFF
TRBV9 CASSTGNEQFF
TRBV9 CASSREPGSTDTQYF